This TCR beta chain is drawn from a study of graft-versus-host responses after intestinal transplantation. Study overall: For about three years after anti-thymocyte globulin induction, all recipients took tacrolimus and steroids. Study findings and constraints: Investigators detected GvH clones in recipient marrow, with some emerging earlier in ileum or blood.

As for this clone: Its target is unknown.

The germline V gene encodes CDR1 SGHTS and CDR2 YDEGEE. Trimming at V came to 4 bases and at J to 6 bases, leaving 10 bases not matched to a gene. The length of the CDR3 is 17 residues. Libraries were prepared by immunoSEQ multiplex PCR; TCRdb keeps only in-frame clonotypes and omits some of them. The table has roughly 73,000 clones, around 87% seen once; the top ten hold around 8.6%. The V and J genes are TRBV5-8 and TRBJ2-3; 14 nucleotides align to TRBD2. The sequences come from unstimulated CD8+ T cells sorted from spleen or lymph node cells, collected before transplant. This TCR was sampled from a human donor who was the organ donor for an intestinal transplant. CDR3 bases: TGTGCCAGCAGCCCGGAAGGACTAGCGGGGGGCTCCGATACGCAGTATTTT. As protein: CASSPEGLAGGSDTQYF.